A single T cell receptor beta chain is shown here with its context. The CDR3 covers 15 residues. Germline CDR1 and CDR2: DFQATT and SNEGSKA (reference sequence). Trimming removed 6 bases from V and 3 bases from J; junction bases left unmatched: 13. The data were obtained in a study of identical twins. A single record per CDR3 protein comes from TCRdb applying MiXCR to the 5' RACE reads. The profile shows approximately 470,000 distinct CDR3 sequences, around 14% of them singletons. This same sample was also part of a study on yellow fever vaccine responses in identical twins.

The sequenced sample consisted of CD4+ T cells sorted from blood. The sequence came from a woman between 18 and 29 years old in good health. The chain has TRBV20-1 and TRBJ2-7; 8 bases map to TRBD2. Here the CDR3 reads CSAQVESGGVYEQYF. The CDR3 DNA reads TGCAGTGCCCAGGTTGAGAGCGGGGGAGTCTACGAGCAGTACTTC.